The 4 T cell receptor beta chains listed next were all sequenced from one sample in a study of blood T cell repertoires in COVID-19. Sequencing used immunoSEQ multiplex PCR; TCRdb keeps in-frame clones, though not all of them. The sample holds about 200,000 clones, about 88% seen once. Sample: PBMCs or T cells enriched from blood (not recorded which). These TCRs come from a middle-aged woman in a cohort exposed to, infected with or recovered from COVID-19 (not recorded which).

The rearrangement uses TRBV2 and TRBJ2-3; D may be TRBD2 (5 bases). CDR1 and CDR2 (germline): SNHLY, FYNNEI. Trimming took off 6 bases at V and 4 bases at J, with 8 bases between the two ends. This CDR3 is 12 amino acids long. Written as DNA, the CDR3 is TGTGCCAGCAGGAGGGAAGCAGATACGCAGTATTTT. Protein product: CASRREADTQYF.

The rearrangement joins TRBV9 to TRBJ2-1, with 8 bases aligning to TRBD2. J gave up 9 bases and V 0 bases, and 11 bases lay outside the gene matches. CDR3 length: 16 amino acids. The germline V gene encodes CDR1 SGDLS and CDR2 YYNGEE. CDR3 in DNA: TGTGCCAGCAGCGTAGGTCCCAGAGCGGGAGTTATTGAGCAGTTCTTC. Translated: CASSVGPRAGVIEQFF.

This clone was picked up one time. The chain employs TRBV10-3 and TRBJ2-1, with 11 bases matching TRBD2. This CDR3 has 19 residues. Germline CDR1 is ENHRY and CDR2 is SYGVKD. The V segment lost 2 bases and the J segment 1 base; nucleotides outside the gene matches: 10. CDR3 DNA: TGTGCCATCAGTGAGGCTAGCGGGAGGTTCTCTGTTTCCTACAATGAGCAGTTCTTC. It encodes CAISEASGRFSVSYNEQFF.

V gene TRBV19 combines with J gene TRBJ1-1; tentative D call: TRBD1 (5 bases). The ends were cut back, 4 bases at V and 4 bases at J, with 13 bases in the middle. The CDR3 loop spans 14 amino acids. Looked up from germline, CDR1 is LNHDA and CDR2 is SQIVND (reference sequence). CDR3: CASSTTGEITEAFF. For the CDR3, the DNA is TGTGCCAGTAGTACAACGGGGGAGATCACTGAAGCTTTCTTT.